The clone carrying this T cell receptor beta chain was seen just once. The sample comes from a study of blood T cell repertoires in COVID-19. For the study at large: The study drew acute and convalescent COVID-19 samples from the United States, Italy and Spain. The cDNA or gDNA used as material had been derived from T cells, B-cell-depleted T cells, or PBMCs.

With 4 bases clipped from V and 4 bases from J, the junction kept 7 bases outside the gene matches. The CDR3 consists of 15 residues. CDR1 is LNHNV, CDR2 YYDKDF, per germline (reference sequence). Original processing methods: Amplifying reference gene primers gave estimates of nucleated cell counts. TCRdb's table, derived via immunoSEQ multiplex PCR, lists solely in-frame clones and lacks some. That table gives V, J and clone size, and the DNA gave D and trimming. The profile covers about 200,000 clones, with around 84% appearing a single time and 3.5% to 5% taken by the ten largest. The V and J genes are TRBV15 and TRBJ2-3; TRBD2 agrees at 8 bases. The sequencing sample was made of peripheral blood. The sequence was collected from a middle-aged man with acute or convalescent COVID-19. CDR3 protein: CATSTGGGSADTQYF. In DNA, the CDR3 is TGTGCCACCAGCACTGGCGGGGGGAGTGCAGATACGCAGTATTTT.